The 19 T cell receptor beta chains given below trace back to one sample, sequenced in a study of blood T cell repertoires in COVID-19. The assay was immunoSEQ multiplex PCR, and TCRdb's table has in-frame clones only and misses some. Of 40,000 to 60,000 clones in the sample, approximately 93% were seen once. Sequencing was done on a sample of peripheral blood. The source of these receptors is a man in his sixties with COVID-19, enrolled during active disease.

The chain employs TRBV3-1 (or the pseudogene TRBV3-2) and TRBJ1-1; D not certain. The CDR3 runs to 14 residues. The germline gives CDR1 LGHDT, CDR2 YNNKEL (reference sequence). The V end lost 5 bases, the J end lost 0 bases, and 10 bases lay between the germline ends. The CDR3 spells CASSFRILNTEAFF. The CDR3 bases are TGTGCCAGCAGCTTTAGAATCCTGAACACTGAAGCTTTCTTT.

V usage is TRBV27 and J usage is TRBJ1-3; D is perhaps TRBD1 (6 bases). With 2 bases removed from V and 7 bases from J, the gap between germline ends came to 18 bases. Germline V gene lookup returns CDR1 MNHEY and CDR2 SMNVEV (reference sequence). The CDR3 is 16 amino acids. The CDR3 DNA reads as TGTGCCAGCAGTTTACGGCCAGGGGAAGTGGGGAACACCATATATTTT. Residues: CASSLRPGEVGNTIYF.

This clone was picked up one time. This chain joins TRBV5-4 and TRBJ1-1; a possible D gene is TRBD1 (5 bases). CDR1 and CDR2 (germline): SGHNT, YYREEE (reference sequence). The V end was cut by 10 bases, the J end by 4 bases, with 17 bases between. The CDR3 covers 13 residues. Here the CDR3 DNA reads TGTGCCTACATCCGGGGGGGTCGCACTGAAGCTTTCTTT. Protein product: CAYIRGGRTEAFF.

This sequence joins TRBV9 and TRBJ1-2; 7 nucleotides line up with TRBD1. V lost 2 bases and J lost 8; bases outside the gene matches: 6. Germline V gene sequence: CDR1 SGDLS, CDR2 YYNGEE. The CDR3 extends over 13 amino acids. CDR3 loop: CASSVTGEVGYTF. The DNA of the CDR3 is TGTGCCAGCAGCGTCACAGGGGAGGTCGGCTACACCTTC.

This clone was detected only once. The rearrangement joins TRBV21-1 to TRBJ1-2. TRBV21-1 is reported as a pseudogene. The CDR3 loop spans 19 amino acids. The CDR3 DNA follows: TGTGCCAGCAGCCTTCCGGTAGCGGGGCAAGGTAGTACGGGCTATGGCTACACCTTC. Translated, it gives CASSLPVAGQGSTGYGYTF.

This clone has just one count. This chain uses TRBV30 with TRBJ2-3; 8 bases agree with TRBD1. This CDR3 region has 14 residues. CDR1 and CDR2 from the germline V gene are GTSNPN and SVGIG (reference sequence). V shed 2 bases and J 4 bases; nucleotides not matched to a gene: 5. CDR3 sequence reads: CAWSQGQGSDTQYF. CDR3 DNA sequence: TGTGCCTGGAGTCAAGGACAGGGCTCAGATACGCAGTATTTT.

The rearrangement joins TRBV11-2 to TRBJ1-5; weak D call: TRBD1 (5 bases). Germline lookup yields CDR1 SGHAT and CDR2 FQNNGV. This CDR3 has 14 residues. V was shortened by 6 bases and J by 1 base, with 10 bases between the two germline ends. The CDR3 DNA follows: TGTGCCAGCAGAGACGGGGGGAGCAATCAGCCCCAGCATTTT. It encodes CASRDGGSNQPQHF.

This chain joins TRBV4-1 and TRBJ2-7; D is possibly TRBD1 (6 bases). Between the trimmed V and J ends, which lost 2 bases and 0 bases, there was a span of 17 bases. Germline CDR1 MGHRA, CDR2 YSYEKL. The CDR3 contains 17 residues. The CDR3 region has the DNA TGCGCCAGCAGCCAACAACACCTCCGGGACACCTCCTACGAGCAGTACTTC. Its translation: CASSQQHLRDTSYEQYF.

V is TRBV4-3 and J is TRBJ2-1; 11 nucleotides match TRBD2. Losses at the gene ends were 4 bases for V and 4 bases for J; bases not matched to a gene: 3. The CDR3 covers 15 residues. In germline, CDR1 is LGHNA, CDR2 YSLEER. CDR3 nucleotides: TGCGCCAGCAGCCCGGGACTAGCGGTATACAATGAGCAGTTCTTC. Its protein is CASSPGLAVYNEQFF.

The rearrangement uses TRBV5-1 and TRBJ1-2, with 7 bases aligning to TRBD1. This CDR3 spans 12 amino acids. CDR1 is SGHRS and CDR2 is YFSETQ in the germline V gene. The ends lost 2 bases at V and 8 bases at J; junction bases unmatched: 3. The CDR3 here is CASSFDRDGYTF. CDR3 nucleotide sequence: TGCGCCAGCAGCTTCGACAGGGACGGCTACACCTTC. Full variable domain (rest looked up from reference TRBV5-1 and TRBJ1-2): KAGVTQTPRYLIKTRGQQVTLSCSPISGHRSVSWYQQTPGQGLQFLFEYFSETQRNKGNFPGRFSGRQFSNSRSEMNVSTLELGDSALYLCASSFDRDGYTFGSGTRLTVV.

The chain joins TRBV15 to TRBJ1-1, with 7 bases that match TRBD1. The CDR3 extends over 16 amino acids. V dropped 2 bases and J dropped 1; count of bases not matched to a gene: 7. CDR1 and CDR2 (germline): LNHNV, YYDKDF (reference sequence). Here the CDR3 DNA reads TGTGCCACCAGCAGACAGGGGGGCACAGGGAACACTGAAGCTTTCTTT. It codes for CATSRQGGTGNTEAFF.

The rearrangement links TRBV7-2 to TRBJ1-3, with a tentative D call TRBD1 (5 bases). Deletions cut 5 bases from V and 0 bases from J, with 20 bases between. The CDR3 spans 18 residues. Germline V gene sequence: CDR1 SGHTA, CDR2 FQGNSA. CDR3 in DNA: TGTGCCAGCAGCAACCCTAGGGGCAGAGGAATCTCTGGAAACACCATATATTTT. It specifies CASSNPRGRGISGNTIYF. Supplemented by reference TRBV7-2 and TRBJ1-3, the full variable domain reads GAGVSQSPSNKVTEKGKDVELRCDPISGHTALYWYRQSLGQGLEFLIYFQGNSAPDKSGLPSDRFSAERTGGSVSTLTIQRTQQEDSAVYLCASSNPRGRGISGNTIYFGEGSWLTVV.

The chain employs TRBV6-5 and TRBJ2-7; D may be TRBD2 (5 bases). The CDR3 has 14 amino acids. Germline V CDR1 and CDR2: MNHEY, SVGAGI. The ends were cut back, 6 bases at V and 0 bases at J, with 12 bases in the middle. The CDR3 is CASRGGLGSYEQYF. In DNA form, the CDR3 reads TGTGCCAGCAGAGGCGGACTGGGCTCCTACGAGCAGTACTTC.

This clone was recorded once. The chain employs TRBV9 and TRBJ2-3, with 10 bases lining up with TRBD2. CDR1 and CDR2 (germline): SGDLS, YYNGEE. V trimming: 2 bases; J trimming: 2 bases; junction bases outside the gene matches: 2. The CDR3 extends over 15 amino acids. CDR3 nucleotide sequence: TGTGCCAGCAGCGTTACTAGCGGGATCACAGATACGCAGTATTTT. Its protein is CASSVTSGITDTQYF.

J is TRBJ2-5 and V is TRBV27; 7 positions agree with TRBD2. This CDR3 is built from 14 residues. The trim removed 6 bases at V and 4 bases at J, leaving 8 bases unmatched. The germline gives CDR1 MNHEY, CDR2 SMNVEV (reference sequence). The DNA of the CDR3 is TGTGCCAGCAGAAGAGCGGGACCGCGAGAGACCCAGTACTTC. It specifies CASRRAGPRETQYF.

The rearrangement links TRBV4-1 to TRBJ1-6, with 8 bases that match TRBD1. This CDR3 has 16 residues. Germline loops: CDR1 MGHRA, CDR2 YSYEKL. The J segment lost 7 bases and the V segment lost 2 bases, leaving 7 bases of the junction unmatched. CDR3 nucleotide sequence: TGCGCCAGCAGCCAATGGTGGACAGGGCAAAATTCACCCCTCCACTTT. It codes for CASSQWWTGQNSPLHF.

The gene calls are TRBV6-5 and TRBJ2-5; 7 bases agree with TRBD2. CDR3 size: 14 residues. The V segment lost 6 bases and the J segment 2 bases; nucleotides outside the gene matches: 6. Germline loops: CDR1 MNHEY, CDR2 SVGAGI. CDR3 region: CASSYGGVQETQYF. In DNA, the CDR3 is TGTGCCAGCAGCTATGGGGGGGTTCAAGAGACCCAGTACTTC.

V and J are TRBV6-5 and TRBJ1-6; D uncertain. Germline-derived CDR1 and CDR2 are MNHEY and SVGAGI. This CDR3 spans 16 amino acids. Trimming shortened V by 2 bases and J by 0 bases, and 8 bases separated the two germline ends. CDR3 DNA sequence: TGTGCCAGCAGTTACGGGTGGAGCTCCTATAATTCACCCCTCCACTTT. It specifies CASSYGWSSYNSPLHF.

The CDR3 region is CASSQDRREGYTF. The DNA of the CDR3 is TGTGCCAGCAGCCAAGATCGGAGGGAAGGCTACACCTTC. The V gene is TRBV3-1 (or the pseudogene TRBV3-2), the J gene TRBJ1-2, with unresolved D. This CDR3 spans 13 amino acids. V was trimmed by 0 bases and J by 8 bases, leaving 10 bases between them. Per germline, CDR1 LGHDT and CDR2 YNNKEL (reference sequence).